A single count supports the clone carrying this T cell receptor (beta chain). Germline V CDR1 and CDR2: SGHNT, YENEEA. The CDR3 is 16 residues long. Unmatched junction bases numbered 4, after V lost 5 bases and J lost 3 bases. Methods used by the authors: Scientists estimated how many nucleated cells there were by amplifying reference gene primers. The table came from immunoSEQ multiplex PCR; TCRdb's copy has only in-frame clones and leaves some out. V and J calls and clone size are given by that table; D and trimming were obtained from the DNA. The profile shows approximately 140,000 clones, around nine tenths of them singletons. The data are from a study of blood T cell repertoires in COVID-19. Study-level background: The origin of the acute and convalescent COVID-19 samples was the United States, Italy and Spain. PBMCs, B-cell-depleted T cells, or T cells provided the cDNA or gDNA that made up the material.

The sequenced sample was peripheral blood. The TCR sequence derives from a man aged 65 to 85 with active COVID-19. This rearrangement joins TRBV11-3 to TRBJ2-1; 13 bases line up with TRBD2. The DNA of the CDR3 is TGTGCCAGCAGCCCCCGGACTAGCGGGAGCTACAATGAGCAGTTCTTC. This codes for CASSPRTSGSYNEQFF.